One and the same sample provided the 20 T cell receptor beta chains below, sequenced in a study of cytomegalovirus exposure and HLA in healthy donors. This table comes from immunoSEQ multiplex PCR, and its TCRdb copy is limited to in-frame clones, with some not included. The sample records 100,000 to 150,000 clones, approximately 88% being singletons. The sample comprised PBMCs. These receptors all stem from a woman under 30 in good health and CMV-seronegative.

The CDR3 nucleotides are TGTGCCTGGAGTGCAGGGAACAATCAGCCCCAGCATTTT. Its protein is CAWSAGNNQPQHF. The chain recombines TRBV30 with TRBJ1-5, with TRBD1 as a possible D gene (5 bases). The CDR3 is 13 amino acids. V shed 1 base and J shed 3 bases, with 7 bases lying between them. Per the germline V gene, CDR1 is GTSNPN and CDR2 is SVGIG (reference sequence).

This clone was seen just once. V usage is TRBV29-1 and J usage is TRBJ1-5; TRBD1 is a possible D gene (5 bases). The V and J ends lost 7 bases and 0 bases respectively, with 13 bases between them. In germline, CDR1 is SQVTM, CDR2 ANQGSEA. The CDR3 is made up of 14 amino acids. CDR3 DNA: TGCAGCGCCCAAACAGGAGTTAGCAATCAGCCCCAGCATTTT. It codes for CSAQTGVSNQPQHF.

This chain connects TRBV5-1 to TRBJ2-1, with 15 nucleotides matching TRBD2. The CDR3 sequence is 16 residues long. Losses at the gene ends were 4 bases for V and 9 bases for J; bases not matched to a gene: 8. Germline-derived CDR1 and CDR2 are SGHRS and YFSETQ. CDR3 DNA sequence: TGCGCCAGCAGCCCCTGGACTAGCGGGAGGGGTGGTGAGCAGTTCTTC. It translates to CASSPWTSGRGGEQFF. Full variable domain (remainder filled in from reference TRBV5-1 and TRBJ2-1): KAGVTQTPRYLIKTRGQQVTLSCSPISGHRSVSWYQQTPGQGLQFLFEYFSETQRNKGNFPGRFSGRQFSNSRSEMNVSTLELGDSALYLCASSPWTSGRGGEQFFGPGTRLTVL.

The V gene is TRBV6-5, the J gene TRBJ2-1, with TRBD2 matching over 8 bases. The CDR3 sequence is 15 residues long. Germline assignment: CDR1 MNHEY and CDR2 SVGAGI. V gave up 5 bases and J gave up 2 bases; unmatched junction bases: 5. Here the CDR3 DNA reads TGTGCCAGCAGTCCAAGTAGCGGGACCTACAATGAGCAGTTCTTC. Translation gives CASSPSSGTYNEQFF.

The rearrangement links TRBV21-1 to TRBJ1-4. TRBV21-1 corresponds to a pseudogene. This CDR3 is built from 16 residues. The CDR3 loop reads CASSRPRVSGGEKLFF. CDR3 in DNA: TGTGCCAGCAGCAGACCCAGGGTATCCGGGGGGGAAAAACTGTTTTTT.

V usage is TRBV5-1 and J usage is TRBJ2-3, with 7 positions matching TRBD2. The V and J ends lost 4 bases and 2 bases, in that order; junction bases with no gene match: 7. CDR3 length equals 15 residues. Germline V gives CDR1 SGHRS, CDR2 YFSETQ. The CDR3 nucleotides read TGCGCCAGCAGCCCAACAGCGGGACCCACAGATACGCAGTATTTT. The encoded protein is CASSPTAGPTDTQYF.

The V call is TRBV7-9, the J call TRBJ2-5; D is perhaps TRBD2 (6 bases). The germline CDR1 and CDR2 sequences are SEHNR and FQNEAQ (reference sequence). With 5 bases removed from V and 1 base from J, the gap between germline ends came to 20 bases. This CDR3 is 17 amino acids long. CDR3 sequence (DNA): TGTGCCAGCAGCCGTGACCGGGGGAAGATATCCCAAGAGACCCAGTACTTC. Its translation is CASSRDRGKISQETQYF. The full variable domain, completed using reference TRBV7-9 and TRBJ2-5, is DTGVSQNPRHKITKRGQNVTFRCDPISEHNRLYWYRQTLGQGPEFLTYFQNEAQLEKSRLLSDRFSAERPKGSFSTLEIQRTEQGDSAMYLCASSRDRGKISQETQYFGPGTRLLVL.

The J gene is TRBJ2-1, the V gene TRBV7-6; tentative D call: TRBD2 (5 bases). The CDR3 extends over 14 amino acids. Germline CDR1 and CDR2: SGHVS and FNYEAQ. V lost 1 base and J 4 bases, leaving 8 bases between the germline ends. The CDR3: CASSLGRVYNEQFF. In DNA, the CDR3 is TGTGCCAGCAGCTTAGGGCGGGTGTACAATGAGCAGTTCTTC.

The chain joins TRBV5-1 to TRBJ2-1, with 7 bases matching TRBD2. V lost 6 bases, J lost 9 bases, and 9 bases stayed unmatched. The CDR3 consists of 13 residues. CDR1 and CDR2 (germline): SGHRS, YFSETQ. The CDR3, as DNA: TGCGCCAGCATCCTTGGGGGGGACGGTGAGCAGTTCTTC. Encoded protein: CASILGGDGEQFF.

This clone came up once. This sequence joins TRBV13 and TRBJ2-7, with TRBD2 identical over 12 bases. V was clipped by 6 bases and J by 1 base; unmatched bases: 1. The CDR3 contains 14 residues. Germline values: CDR1 PRHDT, CDR2 FYEKMQ (reference sequence). Here the CDR3 DNA reads TGTGCCAGCAGGACTAGCGGGAGATCCTACGAGCAGTACTTC. Amino acid sequence: CASRTSGRSYEQYF.

V and J are TRBV7-2 and TRBJ2-7; TRBD2 matches at 7 bases. Germline V gene data show CDR1 as SGHTA and CDR2 as FQGNSA. The CDR3 loop spans 15 amino acids. J lost 3 bases, V lost 2 bases, and 7 bases had no gene match. The CDR3 DNA follows: TGTGCCAGCAGCTTAATTGGGGGGAGGGGCTACGAGCAGTACTTC. It yields the protein CASSLIGGRGYEQYF.

This chain joins TRBV5-8 and TRBJ1-2; TRBD1 is a possible D gene (5 bases). V lost 0 bases to trimming and J lost 8 bases, with 11 bases between them. From germline, CDR1 is SGHTS and CDR2 YDEGEE. The CDR3 runs to 13 residues. The DNA of the CDR3 is TGTGCCAGCAGCTTGGAAGGGAGGGGAGGCTACACCTTC. Translating it yields CASSLEGRGGYTF.

The chain recombines TRBV11-1 with TRBJ2-1; D gene uncertain. The CDR3 consists of 15 residues. Trimming took 3 bases from V and 0 from J, leaving 9 bases between them. Looked up from germline, CDR1 is SGHAT and CDR2 is FQDESV (reference sequence). The CDR3 is CASSFLVSSYNEQFF. The CDR3, as DNA: TGTGCCAGCAGCTTTTTAGTAAGCTCCTACAATGAGCAGTTCTTC.

This rearrangement joins TRBV5-4 to TRBJ2-2; 13 nucleotides agree with TRBD2. Germline V gives CDR1 SGHNT, CDR2 YYREEE (reference sequence). The CDR3 runs 16 residues. The trim removed 3 bases at V and 7 bases at J, leaving 6 bases unmatched. CDR3 sequence (DNA): TGTGCCAGCAGCTCGGGACTAGCGGGAAGGGGCGGGGAGCTGTTTTTT. Its translation is CASSSGLAGRGGELFF. The complete variable domain, with remaining parts taken from reference TRBV5-4 and TRBJ2-2, reads ETGVTQSPTHLIKTRGQQVTLRCSSQSGHNTVSWYQQALGQGPQFIFQYYREEENGRGNFPPRFSGLQFPNYSSELNVNALELDDSALYLCASSSGLAGRGGELFFGEGSRLTVL.

This sequence joins TRBV6-5 and TRBJ2-7; D may be TRBD2 (6 bases). The CDR3 runs 15 residues. CDR1 and CDR2 from the germline V gene are MNHEY and SVGAGI. The V end lost 4 bases, the J end lost 0 bases, and 13 bases lay between the germline ends. CDR3 bases: TGTGCCAGCAGTTGGGGGACGGGAGACTCCTACGAGCAGTACTTC. Its translation is CASSWGTGDSYEQYF.

The chain is built from TRBV7-5 and TRBJ2-3; TRBD2, the D gene given by the table, was not confirmed from the DNA. TRBV7-5 is deemed a pseudogene. The CDR3 runs 17 residues. CDR3 region: CARSWLAGSRGADTQYF. The CDR3 bases are TGTGCCAGAAGCTGGCTAGCGGGTTCCCGAGGGGCAGATACGCAGTATTTT.

The gene calls are TRBV10-1 and TRBJ2-1; 11 bases fit TRBD1. The ends lost 2 bases at V and 9 bases at J; junction bases unmatched: 3. Germline V gene sequence: CDR1 WNHNN, CDR2 SYGVQD (reference sequence). The length of the CDR3 is 14 residues. The CDR3 region has the DNA TGCGCCAGCAGTGAGGGACAGGGGGCCGGTGAGCAGTTCTTC. This gives the protein CASSEGQGAGEQFF.

This rearrangement joins TRBV6-5 to TRBJ2-7, with D perhaps matching TRBD1 or TRBD2 (5 bases each). The germline gives CDR1 MNHEY, CDR2 SVGAGI. V lost 6 bases, J lost 5 bases, and 11 bases lay in between. The CDR3 covers 12 residues. CDR3: CASRYGADEQYF. For the CDR3, the DNA is TGTGCCAGCAGGTACGGGGCGGACGAGCAGTACTTC.

The rearrangement joins TRBV2 to TRBJ2-7; 7 nucleotides agree with TRBD2. CDR1 and CDR2 (germline): SNHLY, FYNNEI. Unmatched junction bases numbered 2, after V lost 4 bases and J lost 8 bases. This CDR3 is 11 amino acids long. Written as DNA, the CDR3 is TGTGCCAGCAGTGGGGGGGGGAAGCAGTACTTC. Protein sequence: CASSGGGKQYF. Complete variable domain (other parts from reference TRBV2 and TRBJ2-7): EPEVTQTPSHQVTQMGQEVILRCVPISNHLYFYWYRQILGQKVEFLVSFYNNEISEKSEIFDDQFSVERPDGSNFTLKIRSTKLEDSAMYFCASSGGGKQYFGPGTRLTVT.

The DNA for the CDR3 is TGTGCCAGCTCACCGGGGACAGGCCAGAGCTCCTACGAGCAGTACTTC. It translates to CASSPGTGQSSYEQYF. The chain carries TRBV18 and TRBJ2-7, with 8 positions matching TRBD1. Germline values: CDR1 KGHSH, CDR2 LQKENI. Trimming took 3 bases from V and 0 from J; bases not matched to a gene: 7. The CDR3 extends over 16 amino acids.